Given below is one T cell receptor (beta chain) in context. As yet, its antigen is unknown. The authors extracted RNA and reverse transcribed it into cDNA as the sequencing template. TCRdb keeps only in-frame clones here, not all; method: immunoSEQ multiplex PCR. The sample shows 130,000 to 150,000 clones, 87% of them seen only once. This entry is derived from a study of CD8+ T cells in alopecia areata. Study-wide results and limits: Possibly because of HLA-related factors, TCR sharing was less clear across patients than in mice.

Losses at the gene ends were 3 bases for V and 2 bases for J; bases not matched to a gene: 9. The CDR3 length is 18 residues. Germline V gene data show CDR1 as SEHNR and CDR2 as FQNEAQ (reference sequence). The chain is built from TRBV7-9 and TRBJ2-3, with 12 positions matching TRBD2. The starting material was CD8+ T cells sorted from blood, obtained at week 0. This clonotype was obtained from a human donor with alopecia areata. DNA for the CDR3: TGTGCCAGCAGCTTCCCCTCGGGACTAGCGGGTGACACAGATACGCAGTATTTT. Amino acids: CASSFPSGLAGDTDTQYF.